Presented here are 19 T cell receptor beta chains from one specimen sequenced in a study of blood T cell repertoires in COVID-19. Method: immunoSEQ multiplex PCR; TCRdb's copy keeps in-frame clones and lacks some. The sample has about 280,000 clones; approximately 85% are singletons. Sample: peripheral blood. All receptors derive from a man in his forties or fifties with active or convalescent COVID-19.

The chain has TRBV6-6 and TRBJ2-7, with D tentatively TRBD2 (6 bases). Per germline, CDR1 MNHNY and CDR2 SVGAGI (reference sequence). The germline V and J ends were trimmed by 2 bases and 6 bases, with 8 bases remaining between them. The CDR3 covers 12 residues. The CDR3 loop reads CASSYGGAEQYF. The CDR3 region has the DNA TGTGCCAGCAGTTACGGCGGGGCCGAGCAGTACTTC.

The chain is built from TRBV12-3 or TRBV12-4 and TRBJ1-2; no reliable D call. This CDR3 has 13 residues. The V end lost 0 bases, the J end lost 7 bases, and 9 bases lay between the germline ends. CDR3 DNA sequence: TGTGCCAGCAGTTTAGCAGCGCAGAGTGGCTACACCTTC. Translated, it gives CASSLAAQSGYTF.

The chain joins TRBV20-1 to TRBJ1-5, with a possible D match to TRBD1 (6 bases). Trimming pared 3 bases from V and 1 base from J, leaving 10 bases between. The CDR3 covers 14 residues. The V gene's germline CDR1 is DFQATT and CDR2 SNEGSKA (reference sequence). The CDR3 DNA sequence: TGCAGTGCTAGTGGGGGGCAGAGCAATCAGCCCCAGCATTTT. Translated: CSASGGQSNQPQHF.

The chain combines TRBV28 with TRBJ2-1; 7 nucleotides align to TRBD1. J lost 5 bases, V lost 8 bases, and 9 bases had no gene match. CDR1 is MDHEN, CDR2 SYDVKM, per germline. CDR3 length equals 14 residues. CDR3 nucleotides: TGTGCCAGCGGGACAGCCTATAGAAACAATGAGCAGTTCTTC. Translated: CASGTAYRNNEQFF.

The CDR3: CAWRGGGNYGYTF. The CDR3 DNA reads as TGTGCCTGGAGAGGAGGAGGGAACTATGGCTACACCTTC. The chain carries TRBV30 and TRBJ1-2; no firm D call. V shed 3 bases and J shed 2 bases, with 10 bases lying between them. Germline-derived CDR1 and CDR2 are GTSNPN and SVGIG (reference sequence). This CDR3 contains 13 residues.

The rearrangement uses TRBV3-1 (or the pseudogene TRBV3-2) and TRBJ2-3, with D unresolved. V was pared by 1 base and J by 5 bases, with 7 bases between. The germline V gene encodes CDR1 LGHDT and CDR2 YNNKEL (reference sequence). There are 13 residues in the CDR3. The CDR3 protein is CASSQGSGDTQYF. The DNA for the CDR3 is TGTGCCAGCAGCCAAGGGTCGGGAGATACGCAGTATTTT.

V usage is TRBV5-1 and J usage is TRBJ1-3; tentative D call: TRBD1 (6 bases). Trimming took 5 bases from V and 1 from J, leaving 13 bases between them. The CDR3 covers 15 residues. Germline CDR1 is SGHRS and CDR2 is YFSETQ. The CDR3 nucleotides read TGCGCCAGCAGATTACAGGGCTCTTCTGGAAACACCATATATTTT. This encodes CASRLQGSSGNTIYF. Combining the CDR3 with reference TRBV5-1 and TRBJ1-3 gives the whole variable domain KAGVTQTPRYLIKTRGQQVTLSCSPISGHRSVSWYQQTPGQGLQFLFEYFSETQRNKGNFPGRFSGRQFSNSRSEMNVSTLELGDSALYLCASRLQGSSGNTIYFGEGSWLTVV.

The CDR3 sequence is CASSRTSGNYEQFF. CDR3 DNA: TGTGCCAGCAGCCGGACTAGCGGGAACTATGAGCAGTTCTTC. The V and J genes are TRBV6-2 or TRBV6-3 and TRBJ2-1; 12 nucleotides agree with TRBD2. The CDR3 spans 14 residues. V shed 6 bases and J 8 bases; nucleotides not matched to a gene: 5. Germline CDR1 is MNHEY and CDR2 is SVGEGT.

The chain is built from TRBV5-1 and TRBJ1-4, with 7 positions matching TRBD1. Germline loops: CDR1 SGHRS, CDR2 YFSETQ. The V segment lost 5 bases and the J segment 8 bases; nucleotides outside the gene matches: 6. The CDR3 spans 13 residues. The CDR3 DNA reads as TGCGCCAGCAGTGGTGGCAGGGGGGAAAAACTGTTTTTT. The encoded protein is CASSGGRGEKLFF.

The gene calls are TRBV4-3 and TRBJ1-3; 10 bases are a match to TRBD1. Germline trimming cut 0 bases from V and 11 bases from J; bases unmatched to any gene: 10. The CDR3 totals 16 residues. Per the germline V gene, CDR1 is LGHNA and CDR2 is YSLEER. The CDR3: CASSQDLWTGGLAIYF. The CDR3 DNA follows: TGCGCCAGCAGCCAAGATCTCTGGACAGGGGGGCTCGCCATATATTTT.

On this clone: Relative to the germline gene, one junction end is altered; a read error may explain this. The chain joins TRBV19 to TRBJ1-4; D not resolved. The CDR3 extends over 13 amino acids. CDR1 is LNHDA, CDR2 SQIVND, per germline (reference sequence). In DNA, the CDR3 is TGTGCCAGTACCTCCGGTCTGAATGAAAAGCTGTTTTTT. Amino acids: CASTSGLNEKLFF.

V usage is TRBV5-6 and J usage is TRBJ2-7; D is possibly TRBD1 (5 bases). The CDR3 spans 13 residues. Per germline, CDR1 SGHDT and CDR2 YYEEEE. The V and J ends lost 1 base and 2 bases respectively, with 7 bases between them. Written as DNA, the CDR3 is TGTGCCAGCAGCTTGACAGGAGCCTACGAGCAGTACTTC. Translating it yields CASSLTGAYEQYF.

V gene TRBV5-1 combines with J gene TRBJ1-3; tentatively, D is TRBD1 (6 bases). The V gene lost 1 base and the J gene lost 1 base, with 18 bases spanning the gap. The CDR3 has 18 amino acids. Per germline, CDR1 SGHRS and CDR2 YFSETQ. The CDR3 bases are TGCGCCAGCAGCTTGAAAATCTTACAGGGACTATCTGGAAACACCATATATTTT. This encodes CASSLKILQGLSGNTIYF.

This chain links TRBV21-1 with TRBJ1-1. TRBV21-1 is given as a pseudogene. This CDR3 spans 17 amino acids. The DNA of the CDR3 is TGTGCCAGCAGCAAAGAGGCCCCAGGCGCAGGCGGGGCTGAAGCTTTCTTT. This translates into CASSKEAPGAGGAEAFF.

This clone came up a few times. CDR3 residues: CASSLRAGGGTQYF. The CDR3 bases are TGTGCCAGCAGCCTACGGGCGGGAGGCGGTACGCAGTATTTT. This sequence joins TRBV7-9 and TRBJ2-3, with 8 bases fitting TRBD2. Per germline, CDR1 SEHNR and CDR2 FQNEAQ (reference sequence). The CDR3 is made up of 14 amino acids. Unmatched junction bases numbered 9, after V lost 5 bases and J lost 8 bases.

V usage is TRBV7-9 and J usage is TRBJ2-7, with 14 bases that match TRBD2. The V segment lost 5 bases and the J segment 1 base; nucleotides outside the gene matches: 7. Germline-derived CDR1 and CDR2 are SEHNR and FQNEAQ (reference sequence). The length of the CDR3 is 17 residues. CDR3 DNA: TGTGCCAGCAGCCTCGGGACTAGCGGGAGACGGTCCTACGAGCAGTACTTC. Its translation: CASSLGTSGRRSYEQYF.

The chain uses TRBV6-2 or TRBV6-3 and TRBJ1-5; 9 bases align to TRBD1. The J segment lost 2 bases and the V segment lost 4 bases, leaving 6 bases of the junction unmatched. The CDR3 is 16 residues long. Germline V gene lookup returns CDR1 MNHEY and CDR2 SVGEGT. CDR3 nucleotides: TGTGCCAGCAGTTCCTTTCGGACAGGGGGCAATCAGCCCCAGCATTTT. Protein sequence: CASSSFRTGGNQPQHF.

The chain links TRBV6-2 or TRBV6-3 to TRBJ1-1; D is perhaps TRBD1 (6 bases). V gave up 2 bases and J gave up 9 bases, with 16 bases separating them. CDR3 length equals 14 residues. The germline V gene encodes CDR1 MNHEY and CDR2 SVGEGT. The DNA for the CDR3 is TGTGCCAGCAGTTACATGGGGGCGGAATCGAAAGCTTTCTTT. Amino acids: CASSYMGAESKAFF.

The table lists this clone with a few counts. The CDR3 protein is CASSSRILAASTDTQYF. The CDR3 bases are TGTGCCAGCAGCTCCCGAATACTAGCGGCGAGCACAGATACGCAGTATTTT. The V gene is TRBV7-8, the J gene TRBJ2-3; 8 bases fit TRBD2. Germline-derived CDR1 and CDR2 are SGHVS and FQNEAQ. Germline trimming cut 4 bases from V and 0 bases from J; bases unmatched to any gene: 9. CDR3 length equals 17 residues.